The clone carrying this TCR beta chain has ten or more counts. This record comes from a study of Graves' ophthalmopathy and Graves' hyperthyroidism. The CDR3 has 14 residues. Trimming removed 1 base from V and 5 bases from J, with 12 bases in between. Germline CDR1 and CDR2: LNHNV and YYDKDF (reference sequence). Amplified material comprised TCR beta CDR3 regions derived from RNA transcripts. After a first-round RT-PCR with HTBI primers, a second-round multiplex PCR was run. MiXCR, run by TCRdb on the multiplex PCR reads, gives a single entry per CDR3 protein. In the table there are 600,000 to 650,000 distinct CDR3 sequences, 22% of which are singletons.

This sequence originates from a woman under 30 with stable Graves' hyperthyroidism. Some clones in this sample may be carry-over from other donors' samples. Sequences were obtained from peripheral blood. The chain links TRBV15 to TRBJ2-7, with D possibly TRBD2 on 6 matching bases. The CDR3 nucleotides are TGTGCCACCAGCAGAGTGATGGAGGGACACGAGCAGTACTTC. Its protein product is CATSRVMEGHEQYF.